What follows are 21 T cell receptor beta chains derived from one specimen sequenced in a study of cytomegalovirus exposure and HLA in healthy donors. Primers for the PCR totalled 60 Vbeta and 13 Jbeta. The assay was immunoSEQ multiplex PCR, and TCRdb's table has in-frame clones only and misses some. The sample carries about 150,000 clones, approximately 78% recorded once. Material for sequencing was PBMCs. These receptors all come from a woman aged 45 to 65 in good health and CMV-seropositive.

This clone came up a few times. DNA for the CDR3: TGCGCCAGCAGCTTCGGACTCTTGCCCACTAATGAAAAACTGTTTTTT. As protein: CASSFGLLPTNEKLFF. The chain carries TRBV5-1 and TRBJ1-4; D remains unclear. Per germline, CDR1 SGHRS and CDR2 YFSETQ. Between the trimmed V and J ends, which lost 2 bases and 2 bases, there was a span of 13 bases. This CDR3 region has 16 residues.

The CDR3 nucleotides read TGTGCCAGCAGCGCCGGGACTAGCGGTTACAATGAGCAGTTCTTC. It encodes CASSAGTSGYNEQFF. This rearrangement joins TRBV9 to TRBJ2-1, with 11 nucleotides matching TRBD2. Germline trimming cut 3 bases from V and 4 bases from J; bases unmatched to any gene: 3. This CDR3 is 15 amino acids long. The germline V gene encodes CDR1 SGDLS and CDR2 YYNGEE.

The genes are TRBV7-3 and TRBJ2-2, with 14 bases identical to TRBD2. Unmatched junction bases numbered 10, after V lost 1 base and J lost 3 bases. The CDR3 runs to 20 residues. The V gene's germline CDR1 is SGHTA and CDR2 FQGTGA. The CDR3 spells CASSLRAGLAGAWDTGELFF. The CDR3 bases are TGTGCCAGCAGCTTAAGGGCGGGACTAGCGGGGGCCTGGGACACCGGGGAGCTGTTTTTT. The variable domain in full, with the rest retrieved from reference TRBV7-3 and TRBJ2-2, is GAGVSQTPSNKVTEKGKYVELRCDPISGHTALYWYRQSLGQGPEFLIYFQGTGAADDSGLPNDRFFAVRPEGSVSTLKIQRTERGDSAVYLCASSLRAGLAGAWDTGELFFGEGSRLTVL.

CDR3 sequence reads: CASSTLAGGEQYF. CDR3 bases: TGTGCCAGCAGTACTCTAGCGGGGGGCGAGCAGTACTTC. J is TRBJ2-5 and V is TRBV27; 11 bases fit TRBD2. The J call is in doubt because the DNA end fits TRBJ2-7 better. CDR1 is MNHEY, CDR2 SMNVEV, per germline (reference sequence). The CDR3 has 13 residues.

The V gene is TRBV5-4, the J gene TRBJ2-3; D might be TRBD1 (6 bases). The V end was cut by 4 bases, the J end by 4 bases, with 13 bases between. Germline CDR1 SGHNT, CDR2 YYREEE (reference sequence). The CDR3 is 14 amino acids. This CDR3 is CASSPTGFADTQYF. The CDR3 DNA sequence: TGTGCCAGCAGCCCTACAGGGTTCGCAGATACGCAGTATTTT.

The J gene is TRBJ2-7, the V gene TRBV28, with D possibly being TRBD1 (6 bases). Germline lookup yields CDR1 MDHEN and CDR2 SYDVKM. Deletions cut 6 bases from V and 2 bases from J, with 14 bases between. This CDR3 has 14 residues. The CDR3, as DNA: TGTGCCAGCAGCCAGGGGACATTCACCTACGAGCAGTACTTC. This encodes CASSQGTFTYEQYF.

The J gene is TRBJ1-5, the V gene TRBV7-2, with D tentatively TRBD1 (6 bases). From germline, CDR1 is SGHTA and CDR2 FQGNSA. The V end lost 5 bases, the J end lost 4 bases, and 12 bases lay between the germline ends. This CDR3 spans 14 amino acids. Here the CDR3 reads CASSLDRSNQPQHF. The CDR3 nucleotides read TGTGCCAGCAGCCTGGACAGAAGTAATCAGCCCCAGCATTTT. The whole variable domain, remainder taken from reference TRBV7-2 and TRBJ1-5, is GAGVSQSPSNKVTEKGKDVELRCDPISGHTALYWYRQSLGQGLEFLIYFQGNSAPDKSGLPSDRFSAERTGGSVSTLTIQRTQQEDSAVYLCASSLDRSNQPQHFGDGTRLSIL.

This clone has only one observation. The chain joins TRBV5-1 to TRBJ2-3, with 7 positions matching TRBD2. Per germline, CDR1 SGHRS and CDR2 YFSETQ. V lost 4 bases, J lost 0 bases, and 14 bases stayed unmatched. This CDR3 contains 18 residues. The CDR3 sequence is CASSTGLYVGGSTDTQYF. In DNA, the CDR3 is TGCGCCAGCAGCACGGGACTATATGTGGGCGGGAGCACAGATACGCAGTATTTT.

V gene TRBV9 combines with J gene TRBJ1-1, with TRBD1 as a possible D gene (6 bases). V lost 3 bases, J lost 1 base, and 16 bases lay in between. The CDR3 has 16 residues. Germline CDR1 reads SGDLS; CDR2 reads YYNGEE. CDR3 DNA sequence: TGTGCCAGCAGCGCTGGGGGGGCAAGAACGAACACTGAAGCTTTCTTT. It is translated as CASSAGGARTNTEAFF.

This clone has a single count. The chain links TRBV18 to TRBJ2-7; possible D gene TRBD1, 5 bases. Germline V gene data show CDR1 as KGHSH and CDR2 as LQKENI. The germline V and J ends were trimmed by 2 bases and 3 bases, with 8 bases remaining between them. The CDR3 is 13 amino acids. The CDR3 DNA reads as TGTGCCAGCTCACCAAAGACAGACTACGAGCAGTACTTC. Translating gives CASSPKTDYEQYF.

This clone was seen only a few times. The CDR3 loop is CASSLGDRGLPGANVLTF. CDR3 nucleotide sequence: TGCGCCAGCAGCTTGGGGGACAGGGGGCTCCCTGGGGCCAACGTCCTGACTTTC. The chain couples TRBV5-1 to TRBJ2-6; 12 nucleotides agree with TRBD1. Germline loops: CDR1 SGHRS, CDR2 YFSETQ. V shed 0 bases and J 2 bases; nucleotides not matched to a gene: 3. This CDR3 is built from 18 residues.

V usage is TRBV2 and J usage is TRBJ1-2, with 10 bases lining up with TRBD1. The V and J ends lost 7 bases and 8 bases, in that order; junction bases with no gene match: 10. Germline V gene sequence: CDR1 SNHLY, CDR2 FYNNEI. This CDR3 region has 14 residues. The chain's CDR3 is CASTQAGQGDGYTF. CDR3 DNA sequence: TGTGCCAGCACCCAAGCTGGACAGGGGGACGGCTACACCTTC.

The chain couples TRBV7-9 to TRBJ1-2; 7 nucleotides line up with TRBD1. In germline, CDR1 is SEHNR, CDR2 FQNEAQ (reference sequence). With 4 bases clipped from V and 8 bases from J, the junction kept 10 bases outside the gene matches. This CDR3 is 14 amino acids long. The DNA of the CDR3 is TGTGCCAGCAGCTACGGACAGGCGTCTTTGGGCTACACCTTC. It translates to CASSYGQASLGYTF.

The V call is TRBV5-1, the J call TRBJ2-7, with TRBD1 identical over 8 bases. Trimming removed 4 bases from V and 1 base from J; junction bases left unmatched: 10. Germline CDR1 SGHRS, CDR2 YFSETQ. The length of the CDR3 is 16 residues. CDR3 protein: CASSALTGDSSYEQYF. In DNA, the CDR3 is TGCGCCAGCAGCGCGCTGACAGGGGACAGTTCCTACGAGCAGTACTTC. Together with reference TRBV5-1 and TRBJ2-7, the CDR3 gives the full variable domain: KAGVTQTPRYLIKTRGQQVTLSCSPISGHRSVSWYQQTPGQGLQFLFEYFSETQRNKGNFPGRFSGRQFSNSRSEMNVSTLELGDSALYLCASSALTGDSSYEQYFGPGTRLTVT.

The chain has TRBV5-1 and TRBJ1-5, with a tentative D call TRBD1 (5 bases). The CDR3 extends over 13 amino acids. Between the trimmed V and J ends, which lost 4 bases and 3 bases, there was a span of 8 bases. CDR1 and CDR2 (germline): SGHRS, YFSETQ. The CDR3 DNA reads TGCGCCAGCAGCCAGGGTCCCAATCAGCCCCAGCATTTT. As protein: CASSQGPNQPQHF.

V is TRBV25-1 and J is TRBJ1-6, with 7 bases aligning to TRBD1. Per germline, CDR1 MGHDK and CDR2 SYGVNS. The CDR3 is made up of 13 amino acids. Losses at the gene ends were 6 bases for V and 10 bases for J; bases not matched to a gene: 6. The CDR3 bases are TGTGCCAGCAGAAGGGACAGTTTATCACCCCTCCACTTT. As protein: CASRRDSLSPLHF. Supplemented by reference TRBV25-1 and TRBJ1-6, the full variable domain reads EADIYQTPRYLVIGTGKKITLECSQTMGHDKMYWYQQDPGMELHLIHYSYGVNSTEKGDLSSESTVSRIRTEHFPLTLESARPSHTSQYLCASRRDSLSPLHFGNGTRLTVT.

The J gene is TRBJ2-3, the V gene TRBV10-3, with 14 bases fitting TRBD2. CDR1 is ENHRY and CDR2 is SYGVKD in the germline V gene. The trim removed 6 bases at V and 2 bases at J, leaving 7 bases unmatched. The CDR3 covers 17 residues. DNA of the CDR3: TGTGCCATCAGCCCAGGACTAGCGGGGGGAACCACAGATACGCAGTATTTT. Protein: CAISPGLAGGTTDTQYF.

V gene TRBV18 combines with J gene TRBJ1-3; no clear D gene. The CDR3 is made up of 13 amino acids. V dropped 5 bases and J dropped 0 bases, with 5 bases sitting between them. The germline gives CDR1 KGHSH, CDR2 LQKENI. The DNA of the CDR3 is TGTGCCAGCTCAGGGAGCTCTGGAAACACCATATATTTT. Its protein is CASSGSSGNTIYF.

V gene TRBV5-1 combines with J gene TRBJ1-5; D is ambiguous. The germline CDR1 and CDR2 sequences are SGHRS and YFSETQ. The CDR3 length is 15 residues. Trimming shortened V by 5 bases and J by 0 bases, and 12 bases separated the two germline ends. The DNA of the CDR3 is TGCGCCAGCAGTTGGTCCGGTGATAGCAATCAGCCCCAGCATTTT. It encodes CASSWSGDSNQPQHF.

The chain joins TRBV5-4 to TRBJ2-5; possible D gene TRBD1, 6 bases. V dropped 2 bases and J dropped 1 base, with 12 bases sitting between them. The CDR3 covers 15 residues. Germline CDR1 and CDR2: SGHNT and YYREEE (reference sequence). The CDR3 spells CASSFTTGPQETQYF. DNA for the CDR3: TGTGCCAGCAGCTTCACTACAGGGCCCCAAGAGACCCAGTACTTC.

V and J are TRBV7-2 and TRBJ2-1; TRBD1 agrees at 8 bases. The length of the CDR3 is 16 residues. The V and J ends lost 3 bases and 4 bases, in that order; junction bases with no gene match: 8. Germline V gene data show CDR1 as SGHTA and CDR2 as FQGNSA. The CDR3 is CASSFQGAAMYNEQFF. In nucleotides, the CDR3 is TGTGCCAGCAGCTTCCAGGGGGCCGCCATGTACAATGAGCAGTTCTTC.